The entry below describes one TCR beta chain. This record belongs to a study of blood T cell repertoires in COVID-19. About the research overall: COVID-19 samples, acute and convalescent, were from the United States, Italy and Spain. Sample material is recorded as cDNA or gDNA derived from T cells, B-cell-depleted T cells, or PBMCs.

Germline CDR1 reads LNHDA; CDR2 reads SQIVND (reference sequence). This CDR3 is built from 14 residues. V gave up 5 bases and J gave up 4 bases; unmatched junction bases: 4. As handled by the study authors: Amplifying reference gene primers gave estimates of nucleated cell counts. This table comes from immunoSEQ multiplex PCR, and its TCRdb copy is limited to in-frame clones, with some not included. D and trimming come from the DNA, and the V and J calls and clone size come from that table. The sample lists 160,000 or so clones, about 77% occurring once. The receptor was isolated from an elderly woman with acute or convalescent COVID-19. The sample was peripheral blood. The chain employs TRBV19 and TRBJ2-1; 8 bases map to TRBD2. CDR3 sequence reads: CASSRGGTYNEQFF. CDR3 DNA: TGTGCCAGTAGTCGGGGGGGGACTTACAATGAGCAGTTCTTC. The full variable domain, with the rest looked up from reference TRBV19 and TRBJ2-1, is DGGITQSPKYLFRKEGQNVTLSCEQNLNHDAMYWYRQDPGQGLRLIYYSQIVNDFQKGDIAEGYSVSREKKESFPLTVTSAQKNPTAFYLCASSRGGTYNEQFFGPGTRLTVL.